Each of the 5 T cell receptor beta chains below was sequenced from the same sample in a study of T cell responses to AZD1222 COVID-19 vaccine. Some clones are missing from TCRdb's copy, which holds only in-frame ones; the method was immunoSEQ multiplex PCR. Here the sample spans 150,000 or so clones, roughly nine tenths being singletons. The sample here was peripheral blood, taken on day 0 of AZD1222 vaccination. These receptors were obtained from an adult in good health.

The rearrangement joins TRBV19 to TRBJ1-1, with a weak D call TRBD1 (6 bases). With 4 bases removed from V and 2 bases from J, the gap between germline ends came to 11 bases. Per the germline V gene, CDR1 is LNHDA and CDR2 is SQIVND (reference sequence). This CDR3 is built from 14 residues. For the CDR3, the DNA is TGTGCCAGTAGTACGGGGACACCAAACACTGAAGCTTTCTTT. Protein product: CASSTGTPNTEAFF.

The chain has TRBV18 and TRBJ2-7, with 10 bases lining up with TRBD1. CDR3 length: 13 amino acids. CDR1 is KGHSH and CDR2 is LQKENI in the germline V gene. Germline trimming cut 5 bases from V and 4 bases from J; bases unmatched to any gene: 2. This chain's CDR3 is CASSAGQGYEQYF. CDR3 bases: TGTGCCAGCTCAGCGGGACAGGGGTACGAGCAGTACTTC.

The chain employs TRBV28 and TRBJ2-7; D is uncertain. The length of the CDR3 is 13 residues. CDR1 is MDHEN, CDR2 SYDVKM, per germline. V gave up 7 bases and J gave up 3 bases, with 13 bases separating them. The CDR3 sequence is CASTRTNGYEQYF. DNA of the CDR3: TGTGCCAGCACCCGGACGAACGGCTACGAGCAGTACTTC. The full variable domain, with the rest looked up from reference TRBV28 and TRBJ2-7, is DVKVTQSSRYLVKRTGEKVFLECVQDMDHENMFWYRQDPGLGLRLIYFSYDVKMKEKGDIPEGYSVSREKKERFSLILESASTNQTSMYLCASTRTNGYEQYFGPGTRLTVT.

The chain has TRBV14 and TRBJ1-2; the D gene is possibly TRBD1 (5 bases). Trimming removed 3 bases from V and 6 bases from J, with 11 bases in between. Germline CDR1 SGHDN, CDR2 FVKESK. This CDR3 is built from 13 residues. This CDR3 is CASSQMGQHGYTF. The CDR3 bases are TGTGCCAGCAGCCAGATGGGGCAGCATGGCTACACCTTC.

The CDR3 nucleotides are TGTGCCAGCAGCTTGGTCCCCCGGGTCGGGTATGGCTACACCTTC. Protein product: CASSLVPRVGYGYTF. The genes are TRBV5-5 and TRBJ1-2; no clear D gene. Between the trimmed V and J ends, which lost 0 bases and 5 bases, there was a span of 14 bases. Germline CDR1 SGHKS, CDR2 YYEKEE (reference sequence). The CDR3 is 15 residues long.